This is a list of T cell receptor beta chains from one sample in a study of blood T cell repertoires in COVID-19. TCRdb's table, derived via immunoSEQ multiplex PCR, lists solely in-frame clones and lacks some. The sample contains approximately 170,000 clones, 70% to 90% of which appear only once. Sample: peripheral blood. These receptor sequences come from a woman between 65 and 79 years old with acute or convalescent COVID-19. Each CDR3 is given without its conserved first and last residue. Fields, in order: J gene, V gene, D gene, CDR3 protein. A D gene is named only where the DNA matches it firmly.

TRBJ2-7 TRBV10-3 TRBD1 AIMDRGPSYEQY
TRBJ2-1 TRBV11-2 TRBD2 ASSLRTSGGNNEQF
TRBJ1-5 TRBV18 - ASSPGQGQNQPQH
TRBJ2-1 TRBV6-2/TRBV6-3 - ASSSYGRRRNNEQF
TRBJ2-7 TRBV6-6 - ASSWDWSSYEQY
TRBJ1-4 TRBV29-1 TRBD1 SVRTGTFEKLF
TRBJ1-1 TRBV7-9 - ASSLIPGSVTEAF
TRBJ2-7 TRBV5-5 - ASSLVAGAPREQY
TRBJ2-1 TRBV6-5 - ASRSPIEQF
TRBJ2-2 TRBV30 - AWSEWGPGELF
TRBJ2-7 TRBV2 TRBD2 ATGTRRGVAYEQY
TRBJ1-5 TRBV3-1/TRBV3-2 - ASSQDTGGNQPQH
TRBJ1-1 TRBV6-5 - ASSLTQNTEAF
TRBJ1-5 TRBV6-1 TRBD1 ASSELSAGGSSNQPQH
TRBJ1-2 TRBV6-6 - ASSQRTGYYGYT
TRBJ2-3 TRBV20-1 TRBD1 SARDVTGLT
TRBJ2-1 TRBV3-1/TRBV3-2 TRBD2 ASSQATSGRAGNEQF
TRBJ2-7 TRBV15 TRBD1 ATSMRTGVEQY
TRBJ1-1 TRBV7-2 - ASSAALPGETWNTEAF
TRBJ2-1 TRBV7-2 TRBD1 ASSTFGTGGNEQF
TRBJ2-2 TRBV5-1 - ASSLNTLVTGELF
TRBJ1-5 TRBV6-1 - ASSERLGLSNQPQH
TRBJ1-5 TRBV6-2/TRBV6-3 TRBD1 ASSYILTGALNQPQH
TRBJ2-7 TRBV9 TRBD1 ASSVGTGSSYEQY
TRBJ1-5 TRBV7-2 TRBD1 ASSLVGRTGDNQPQH
TRBJ2-3 TRBV5-1 TRBD1 ASSRTGADTQY
TRBJ1-1 TRBV7-9 - ASSPPRDTEAF
TRBJ2-7 TRBV15 - ATSPQGYRTYEQY
TRBJ2-1 TRBV6-2/TRBV6-3 TRBD2 ASSSPGLATNKQF
TRBJ1-1 TRBV29-1 - SVGLSLGTEAF
TRBJ2-7 TRBV27 TRBD2 ASSPGTSGSNEQY
TRBJ2-7 TRBV7-2 TRBD2 ASSPSGTSGPLEQY
TRBJ2-2 TRBV5-1 TRBD2 ASSLLLAENTGELF
TRBJ1-1 TRBV7-2 TRBD1 ASSRQGRTEAF
TRBJ2-3 TRBV4-3 TRBD2 ASSRSLAVQRTDTQY
TRBJ1-2 TRBV6-6 TRBD1 ASSYEGAPPGYT
TRBJ1-2 TRBV5-1 - ASSLGQRANYGYT
TRBJ1-2 TRBV19 TRBD1 ASSIVGTGTNYGYT
TRBJ1-2 TRBV5-5 - ASSFDTANYGYT
TRBJ1-1 TRBV11-3 - ASSFFRGTEAF
TRBJ1-2 TRBV11-2 - ASSPDRRGYT
TRBJ1-2 TRBV6-5 - ASSYSIVRGIFGYT
TRBJ1-1 TRBV7-2 - ASSLSTGSRAF
TRBJ1-1 TRBV18 - ASSPQGMNTEAF
TRBJ1-1 TRBV25-1 TRBD1 ASRTGGNTEAF
TRBJ2-2 TRBV2 - ASSENRVTGELF
TRBJ2-3 TRBV6-2/TRBV6-3 - ASSRVFGTDTQY
TRBJ2-1 TRBV7-8 TRBD2 ASSFPLDGGSIYNEQF
TRBJ2-1 TRBV5-8 TRBD1 ATQTGVEQF
TRBJ1-5 TRBV24-1 TRBD1 ATSENGQGLINQPQH
TRBJ1-1 TRBV14 - ASSQTGLMNTEAF
TRBJ1-6 TRBV15 TRBD1 ATSRVSGTGGSGSPLH
TRBJ1-4 TRBV28 TRBD1 ASRTGMEEKLF